The rows below give T cell receptor beta chains drawn from one sample of a study of CD8+CD57+ T cells in acquired aplastic anemia. TCRdb redid the calling of the reads with MiXCR, one entry per CDR3 protein. The data show about 190,000 distinct CDR3 sequences, approximately 52% seen once. The sequenced sample consisted of sorted CD4+, CD8+, or CD8+CD57+ T cells (not recorded which) from PBMCs. The origin of the receptors is a human donor in good health, serving as a control. CDR3s include the opening cysteine and the closing phenylalanine or tryptophan. Each record gives: V gene, J gene, clone size, D gene, CDR3 DNA, CDR3 protein. The D gene is left open where the match is weak. Rows give clone size only sometimes, using once, few, many, or a class for an expanded clone.

>TRBV20-1|TRBJ1-2|-|-
TGCAGTGCTAGAGATGCAACAGGGAATGGGCCCTATGGCTACACCTTC
CSARDATGNGPYGYTF
>TRBV20-1|TRBJ2-5|once|-
TGCAGTGCTAGAGAACAGGGCAGAAAAGAGACCCAGTACTTC
CSAREQGRKETQYF
>TRBV5-1|TRBJ2-3|-|TRBD2
TGCGCCAGCAGCTCCGGACAGGGTAGAACTAGCGGGGGGAACACAGATACGCAGTATTTT
CASSSGQGRTSGGNTDTQYF
>TRBV28|TRBJ1-5|few|TRBD1
TGTGCCAGCAGAGGAGCATGGGGGAGCACAGGGGAGGCTCAGCCCCAGCATTTT
CASRGAWGSTGEAQPQHF
>TRBV19|TRBJ1-5|many|-
TGTGCCAGTAGTCCGGGCTCCCTCCCTGGGCAGCCCCAGCATTTT
CASSPGSLPGQPQHF
>TRBV2|TRBJ2-5|-|-
TGTGCCAGCAAATTGGGAGATAGGCAGGAGACCCAGTACTTC
CASKLGDRQETQYF
>TRBV9|TRBJ2-1|many|-
TGTGCCAGCAGCGTAGAGGGAGAGGGAATTTGGGAGCAGTTCTTC
CASSVEGEGIWEQFF
>TRBV5-4|TRBJ2-3|many|-
TGTGCCAGCAGCTCTAGAGAGGGCTCCATCACAGATACGCAGTATTTT
CASSSREGSITDTQYF
>TRBV20-1|TRBJ1-6|-|-
TGCAGTGCTCCAACCGTGCAGGGGATCTATAATTCACCCCTCCACTTT
CSAPTVQGIYNSPLHF
>TRBV5-1|TRBJ2-7|many|-
TGCGCCAGCAGCTTGGCGGGGTACGACGAGCAGTACTTC
CASSLAGYDEQYF
>TRBV27|TRBJ1-2|many|-
TGTGCCAGCAGTCAGTCCGGAGGTGGCTACACCTTC
CASSQSGGGYTF
>TRBV28|TRBJ2-7|-|TRBD1
TGTGCCAGCAGTTTACTTTCTGGGGACAGGGTTCACGAGCAGTACTTC
CASSLLSGDRVHEQYF
>TRBV20-1|TRBJ2-5|-|-
TGCAGTGCTAGTACGCCTAGCAGCGAGACCCAGTACTTC
CSASTPSSETQYF
>TRBV20-1|TRBJ1-1|many|-
TGCAGTGCCGAGGGCTTAGCAGGGAACACTGAAGCTTTCTTT
CSAEGLAGNTEAFF
>TRBV7-3|TRBJ2-7|-|TRBD1
TGTGCCAGCAGGAAAGACAGGGGCGGCGAGCAGTACTTC
CASRKDRGGEQYF
>TRBV19|TRBJ1-4|-|-
TGTGCCAGTAGTATTGGCCATTACAATGAAAAACTGTTTTTT
CASSIGHYNEKLFF
>TRBV20-1|TRBJ2-1|many|-
TGCAGTGCTAGCGGGGGATCCGCTTCCTACAATGAGCAGTTCTTC
CSASGGSASYNEQFF
>TRBV20-1|TRBJ2-1|-|TRBD2
TGCAGTGCTAGAGGACTAGCGGGGGGTAATGAGCAGTTCTTC
CSARGLAGGNEQFF
>TRBV6-5|TRBJ1-1|many|-
TGTGCCAGCAGACCGACCTCGGGGAACACTGAAGCTTTCTTT
CASRPTSGNTEAFF
>TRBV6-2/TRBV6-3|TRBJ2-7|many|TRBD1
TGTGCCAGCAGACGACAGGGGGGATTTGACGAGCAGTACTTC
CASRRQGGFDEQYF
>TRBV19|TRBJ1-5|many|-
TGTGCCAGTAGTATAGACCGTTCCAATCAGCCCCAGCATTTT
CASSIDRSNQPQHF
>TRBV5-5|TRBJ1-1|-|TRBD1
TGCGCCAGCAGCTTGGAGGCAGGGACAGTGAACACTGAAGCTTTCTTT
CASSLEAGTVNTEAFF
>TRBV20-1|TRBJ1-2|-|-
TGCAGTGCTAGCCGCGACATGGGGCAGGGCCTCCGCTATGGCTACACCTTC
CSASRDMGQGLRYGYTF
>TRBV15|TRBJ2-7|-|-
TGTGCCGTACAGACAGGATACAACTACGAGCAGTACTTC
CAVQTGYNYEQYF
>TRBV19|TRBJ1-6|once|-
TGTGCCAGTGGTGAGGTCCATAATTCACCCCTCCACTTT
CASGEVHNSPLHF
>TRBV6-1|TRBJ1-1|-|TRBD1
TGTGCCATCGCAGAGACAGGGGGCACTGAAGCTTTCTTT
CAIAETGGTEAFF
>TRBV18|TRBJ2-1|few|TRBD1
TGTGCCAGCTCACCACCTACGGGACAGGGCAAGGGTGAGCAGTTCTTC
CASSPPTGQGKGEQFF
>TRBV6-5|TRBJ2-7|-|TRBD2
TGTGCCAGCAGTTACAAAGGACTAGCGATGAACGAGCAGTACTTC
CASSYKGLAMNEQYF
>TRBV20-1|TRBJ2-7|many|TRBD2
TGCAGTGCAGGCCCCCTAGCGGGGGGGATCAACGAGCAGTACTTC
CSAGPLAGGINEQYF
>TRBV2|TRBJ2-3|-|TRBD2
TGTGCCAGCAGTGTACTAGCGTCGAGTAGAGATACGCAGTATTTT
CASSVLASSRDTQYF
>TRBV7-2|TRBJ2-3|-|TRBD2
TGTGCCAGCAGCTCTAGCGGGGGAGGTACAGATACGCAGTATTTT
CASSSSGGGTDTQYF
>TRBV9|TRBJ2-7|-|-
TGTGCCAGCAGCCAAGTCGGCAGCTCCTACGAGCAGTACTTC
CASSQVGSSYEQYF
>TRBV6-5|TRBJ1-2|many|-
TGTGCCAGCAGTTACGGGAAGGGGGATAATGGCTACACCTTC
CASSYGKGDNGYTF
>TRBV2|TRBJ2-3|-|-
TGTGCCAGCAGTGGACAGCTCACAGATACGCAGTATTTT
CASSGQLTDTQYF
>TRBV15|TRBJ1-5|-|-
TGTGCCACCAGCGGACAGTCGAGCAATCAGCCCCAGCATTTT
CATSGQSSNQPQHF
>TRBV7-2|TRBJ1-3|many|-
TGTGCCAGCAGCTGGACAGCGGGCTCTGGAAACACCATATATTTT
CASSWTAGSGNTIYF
>TRBV30|TRBJ1-2|-|TRBD1
TGTGCCTGGAGAGGGACAGGCGGTGGCTACACCTTC
CAWRGTGGGYTF
>TRBV2|TRBJ1-1|-|TRBD1
TGTGCCAACATCCGGGACAGGGCCGCGAACACTGAAGCTTTCTTT
CANIRDRAANTEAFF
>TRBV6-1|TRBJ2-7|-|TRBD1
TGTGCCAGTAAGGGGATCGGGACAGGGGTCTCCTACGAGCAGTACTTC
CASKGIGTGVSYEQYF
>TRBV5-1|TRBJ2-5|many|TRBD2
TGCGCCAGCAGCTTGGGGACTAGCGGGGATAAACAAGAGACCCAGTACTTC
CASSLGTSGDKQETQYF
>TRBV3-1|TRBJ2-7|many|-
TGTGCCAGCAGCCAAGATATGGGCCTCTACGAGCAGTACTTC
CASSQDMGLYEQYF
>TRBV27|TRBJ2-7|many|TRBD1
TGTGCCAGCACCGCGACAGGGGGGAACTACGAGCAGTACTTC
CASTATGGNYEQYF
>TRBV27|TRBJ1-1|-|-
TGTGCCAGCAGTCTTTCAGGACAGCCCCCTGAAGCTTTCTTT
CASSLSGQPPEAFF
>TRBV10-3|TRBJ1-4|-|TRBD1
TGTGCCAGCAGTTACCCCGACAGGGGGCTCGATGAAAAACTGTTTTTT
CASSYPDRGLDEKLFF
>TRBV5-1|TRBJ1-4|-|TRBD1
TGCGCCAGCAGCTTGGCAGGACAGGGTGGGGCAACTAATGAAAAACTGTTTTTT
CASSLAGQGGATNEKLFF
>TRBV5-1|TRBJ2-1|few|-
TGCGCCAGCAGCTTGGTTTCAGGGTCGGACAATGAGCAGTTCTTC
CASSLVSGSDNEQFF
>TRBV29-1|TRBJ1-1|-|-
TGCAGCGTCGGCGGGGGGCCTGAAGCTTTCTTT
CSVGGGPEAFF
>TRBV24-1|TRBJ2-5|-|-
TGTGCCACCAGTTCGGGGGAGACCCAGTACTTC
CATSSGETQYF
>TRBV20-1|TRBJ1-1|many|TRBD1
TGCAGTGCGCCCCAGACAGGGCCTGAGGCTGAAGCTTTCTTT
CSAPQTGPEAEAFF
>TRBV7-9|TRBJ2-7|-|-
TGTGCCAGCACGGGGCGGGGTGCCTACGAGCAGTACTTC
CASTGRGAYEQYF
>TRBV7-2|TRBJ2-5|-|TRBD2
TGTGCCAGCAGCCGAGCGGGGGGGCAAGAGACCCAGTACTTC
CASSRAGGQETQYF
>TRBV2|TRBJ2-7|once|-
TGTGCCAGCGGGCGGAGCTACTGGCAGTACTTC
CASGRSYWQYF
>TRBV29-1|TRBJ1-2|few|-
TGCAGCGTTGAAGAGGGCAGTAGTATCCTAAATGAATGGTATGGCTACACCTTC
CSVEEGSSILNEWYGYTF
>TRBV7-8|TRBJ2-3|many|TRBD1
TGTGCCAGCAGCTTAGCAGGGGGCCTAGGCACAGATACGCAGTATTTT
CASSLAGGLGTDTQYF